This T cell receptor (beta chain) was recovered during a study of cytomegalovirus exposure and HLA in healthy donors. Study-level points and caveats: In terms of immune exposure information, only CMV serostatus was available. Another analysis was done later, and it associated over 15,000 TCR beta sequences with HLA alleles at 0.05 false discovery rate. The authors later found HLA-associated TCR beta chains more clonally expanded than equally common others.

V lost 5 bases to trimming and J lost 1 base; unmatched junction nucleotides: 1. The V gene's germline CDR1 is SGHRS and CDR2 YFSETQ. The CDR3 contains 13 residues. Details on this clone: Its antigen is undetermined.

PCR employed 60 Vbeta and 13 Jbeta primers. Data came from immunoSEQ multiplex PCR; TCRdb stores just in-frame clones and leaves some out. The table includes about 120,000 clones, 75% to 85% detected once. This chain joins TRBV5-1 and TRBJ2-7; 9 bases align to TRBD2. The source of this sequence is a man aged 40-49 years in good health and CMV-seronegative. The source material was PBMCs. This chain's CDR3 is CASRTSGSYEQYF. CDR3 coding DNA: TGCGCCAGCAGGACTAGCGGTTCCTACGAGCAGTACTTC.